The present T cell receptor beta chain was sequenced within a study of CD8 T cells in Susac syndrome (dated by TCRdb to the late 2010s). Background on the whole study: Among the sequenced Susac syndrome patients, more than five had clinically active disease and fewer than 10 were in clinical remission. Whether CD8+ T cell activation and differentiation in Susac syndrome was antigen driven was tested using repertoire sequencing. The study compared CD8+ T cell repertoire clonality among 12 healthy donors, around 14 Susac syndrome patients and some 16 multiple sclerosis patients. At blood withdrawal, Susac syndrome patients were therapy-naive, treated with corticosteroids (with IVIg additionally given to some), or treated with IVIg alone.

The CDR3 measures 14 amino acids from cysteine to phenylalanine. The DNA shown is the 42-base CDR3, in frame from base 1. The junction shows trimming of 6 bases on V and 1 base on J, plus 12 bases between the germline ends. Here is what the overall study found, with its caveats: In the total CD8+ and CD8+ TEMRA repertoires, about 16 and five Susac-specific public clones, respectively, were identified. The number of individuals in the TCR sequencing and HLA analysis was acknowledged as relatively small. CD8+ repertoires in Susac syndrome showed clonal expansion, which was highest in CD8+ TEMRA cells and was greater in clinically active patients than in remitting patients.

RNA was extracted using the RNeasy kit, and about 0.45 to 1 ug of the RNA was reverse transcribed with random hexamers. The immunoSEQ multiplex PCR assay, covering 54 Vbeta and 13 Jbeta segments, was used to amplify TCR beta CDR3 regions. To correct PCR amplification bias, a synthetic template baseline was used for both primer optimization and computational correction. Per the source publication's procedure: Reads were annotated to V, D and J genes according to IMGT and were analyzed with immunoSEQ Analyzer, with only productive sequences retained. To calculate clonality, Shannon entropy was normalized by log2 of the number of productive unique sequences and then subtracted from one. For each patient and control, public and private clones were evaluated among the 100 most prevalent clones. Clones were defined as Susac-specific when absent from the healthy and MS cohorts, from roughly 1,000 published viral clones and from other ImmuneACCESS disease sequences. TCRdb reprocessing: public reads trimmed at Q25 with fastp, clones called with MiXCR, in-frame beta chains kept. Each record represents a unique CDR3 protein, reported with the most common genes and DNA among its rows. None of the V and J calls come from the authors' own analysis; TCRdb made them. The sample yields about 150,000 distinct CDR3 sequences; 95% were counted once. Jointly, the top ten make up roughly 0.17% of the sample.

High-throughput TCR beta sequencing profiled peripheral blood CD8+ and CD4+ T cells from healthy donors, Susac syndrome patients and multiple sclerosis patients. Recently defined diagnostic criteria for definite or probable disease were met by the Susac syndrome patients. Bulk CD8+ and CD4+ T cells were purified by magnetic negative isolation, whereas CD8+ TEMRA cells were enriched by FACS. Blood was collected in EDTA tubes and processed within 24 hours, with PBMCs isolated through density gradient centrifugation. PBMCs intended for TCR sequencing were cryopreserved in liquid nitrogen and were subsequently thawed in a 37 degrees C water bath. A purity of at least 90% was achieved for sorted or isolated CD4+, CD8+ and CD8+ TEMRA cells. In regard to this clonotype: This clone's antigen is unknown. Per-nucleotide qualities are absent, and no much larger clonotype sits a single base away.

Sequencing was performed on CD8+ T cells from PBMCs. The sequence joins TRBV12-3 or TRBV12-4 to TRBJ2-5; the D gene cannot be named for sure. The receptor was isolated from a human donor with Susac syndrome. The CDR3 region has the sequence CASSHPFGQETQYF. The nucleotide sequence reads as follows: TGTGCCAGCAGCCACCCTTTCGGCCAAGAGACCCAGTACTTC.